The clone carrying this T cell receptor beta chain was detected a few times. This sample is part of a study of blood T cell repertoires in COVID-19. On the study more broadly: COVID-19 samples from acute and convalescent phases originated in the United States, Italy and Spain. From T cells, B-cell-depleted T cells, or PBMCs came the material, which was cDNA or gDNA.

Trimming cost V 3 bases and J 6 bases, with 9 bases left between them. CDR1 is WSHSY and CDR2 is SAAADI in the germline V gene. This CDR3 is 13 amino acids long. Per the study methods: The assay estimated nucleated cells by amplifying reference gene primers. Measured with immunoSEQ multiplex PCR; TCRdb has only the in-frame clones, and not every one. V and J calls and clone size are given by that table; D and trimming were obtained from the DNA. This sample has 95,000 to 110,000 clones; over 70% occur once, and the top ten carry 15%. The TCR comes from a man aged 45-65 years with acute or convalescent COVID-19. This chain links TRBV10-2 with TRBJ1-5; D unresolved. What was sequenced was peripheral blood. The CDR3 reads CASSDAGTQPQHF. The CDR3 nucleotides read TGCGCCAGCAGTGACGCAGGAACTCAGCCCCAGCATTTT.